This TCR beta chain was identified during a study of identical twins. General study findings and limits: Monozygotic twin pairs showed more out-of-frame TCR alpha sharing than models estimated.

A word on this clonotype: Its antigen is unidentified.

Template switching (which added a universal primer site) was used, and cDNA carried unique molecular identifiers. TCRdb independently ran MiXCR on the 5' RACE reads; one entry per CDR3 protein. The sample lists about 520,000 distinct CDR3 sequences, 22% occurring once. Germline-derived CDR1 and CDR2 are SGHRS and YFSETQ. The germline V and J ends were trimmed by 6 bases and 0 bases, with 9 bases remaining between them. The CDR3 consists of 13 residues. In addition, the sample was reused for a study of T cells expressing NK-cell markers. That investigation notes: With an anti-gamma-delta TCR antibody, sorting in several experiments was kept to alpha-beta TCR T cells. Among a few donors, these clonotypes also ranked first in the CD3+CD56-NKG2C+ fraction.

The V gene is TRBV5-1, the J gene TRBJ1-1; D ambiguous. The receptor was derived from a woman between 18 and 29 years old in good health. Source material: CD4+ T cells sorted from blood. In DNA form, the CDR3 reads TGCGCCAGCAAGAGGAACCTGAACACTGAAGCTTTCTTT. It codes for CASKRNLNTEAFF.